Included here is one T cell receptor beta chain sequence, with context. The antigen is undetermined. This sample was included in a study of T cells in localized non-small cell lung cancer. The V gene lost 3 bases and the J gene lost 2 bases, with 14 bases spanning the gap. Germline V gene sequence: CDR1 SGHRS, CDR2 YFSETQ. The CDR3 is 15 residues long. General study points: Only one tumor region went through sequencing, so heterogeneity may still be there. There was an association of higher blood T cell density with longer overall survival.

Data came from immunoSEQ multiplex PCR; TCRdb stores just in-frame clones and leaves some out. Of roughly 1,100 clones detected, 15% to 20% appear once; the ten largest clones hold 15% to 20%. The rearrangement joins TRBV5-1 to TRBJ2-5; tentatively, D is TRBD1 or TRBD2 (5 bases each). The input for sequencing was lung tumor tissue, taken before any cancer treatment. This sequence originates from a woman between 40 and 69 years old with stage II lung adenocarcinoma. CDR3 nucleotide sequence: TGCGCCAGCAGCTCCGGGGCCAGAGTTCAAGAGACCCAGTACTTC. Amino acid sequence: CASSSGARVQETQYF.